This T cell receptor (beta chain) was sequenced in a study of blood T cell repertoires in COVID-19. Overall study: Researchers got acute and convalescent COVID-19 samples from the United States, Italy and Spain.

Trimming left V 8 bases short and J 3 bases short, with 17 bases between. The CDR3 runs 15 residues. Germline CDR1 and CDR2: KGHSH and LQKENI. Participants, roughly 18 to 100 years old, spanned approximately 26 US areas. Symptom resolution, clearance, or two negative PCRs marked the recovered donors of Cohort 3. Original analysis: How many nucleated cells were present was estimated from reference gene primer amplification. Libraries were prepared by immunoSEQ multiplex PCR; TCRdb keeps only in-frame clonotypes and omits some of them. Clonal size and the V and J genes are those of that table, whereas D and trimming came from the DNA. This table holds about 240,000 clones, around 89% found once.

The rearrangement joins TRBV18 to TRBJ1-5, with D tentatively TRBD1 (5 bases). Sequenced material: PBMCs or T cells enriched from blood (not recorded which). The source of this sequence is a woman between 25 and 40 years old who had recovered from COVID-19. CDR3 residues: CASRMGGAINQPQHF. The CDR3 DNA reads TGTGCCAGCCGAATGGGGGGAGCGATCAATCAGCCCCAGCATTTT.